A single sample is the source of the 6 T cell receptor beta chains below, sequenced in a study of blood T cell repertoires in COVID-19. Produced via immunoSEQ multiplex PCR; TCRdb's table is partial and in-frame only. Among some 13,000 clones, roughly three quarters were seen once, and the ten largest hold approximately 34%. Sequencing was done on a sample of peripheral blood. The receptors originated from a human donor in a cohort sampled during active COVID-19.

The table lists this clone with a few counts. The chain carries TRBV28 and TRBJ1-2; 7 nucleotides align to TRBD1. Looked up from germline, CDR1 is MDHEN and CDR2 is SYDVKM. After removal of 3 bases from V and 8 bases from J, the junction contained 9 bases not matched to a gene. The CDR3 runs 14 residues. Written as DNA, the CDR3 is TGTGCCAGCAGTTTGGAACAGGGGACTGGCGGCTACACCTTC. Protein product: CASSLEQGTGGYTF.

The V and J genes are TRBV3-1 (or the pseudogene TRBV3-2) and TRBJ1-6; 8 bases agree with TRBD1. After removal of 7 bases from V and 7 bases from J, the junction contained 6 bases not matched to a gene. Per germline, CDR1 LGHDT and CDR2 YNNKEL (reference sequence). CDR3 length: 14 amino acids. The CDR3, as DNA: TGTGCCAGCACACTACAGGGGGACAATTCACCCCTCCACTTT. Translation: CASTLQGDNSPLHF.

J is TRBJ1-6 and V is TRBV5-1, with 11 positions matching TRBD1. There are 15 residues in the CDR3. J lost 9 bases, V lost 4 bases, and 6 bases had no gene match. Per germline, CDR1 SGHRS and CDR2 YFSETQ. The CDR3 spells CASSPGTGGGSPLHF. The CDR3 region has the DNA TGCGCCAGCAGCCCCGGGACAGGGGGAGGTTCACCCCTCCACTTT.

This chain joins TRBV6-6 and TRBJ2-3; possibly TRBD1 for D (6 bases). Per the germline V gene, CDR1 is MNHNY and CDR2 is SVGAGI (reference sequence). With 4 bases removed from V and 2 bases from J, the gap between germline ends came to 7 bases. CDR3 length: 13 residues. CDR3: CASSWTVTDTQYF. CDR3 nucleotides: TGTGCCAGCAGTTGGACAGTCACAGATACGCAGTATTTT.

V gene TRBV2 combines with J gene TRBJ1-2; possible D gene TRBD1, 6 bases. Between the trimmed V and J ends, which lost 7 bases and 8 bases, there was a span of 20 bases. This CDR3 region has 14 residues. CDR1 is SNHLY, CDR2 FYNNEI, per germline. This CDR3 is CASTASQGYGGYTF. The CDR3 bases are TGTGCCAGCACCGCCTCCCAGGGGTACGGGGGCTACACCTTC.

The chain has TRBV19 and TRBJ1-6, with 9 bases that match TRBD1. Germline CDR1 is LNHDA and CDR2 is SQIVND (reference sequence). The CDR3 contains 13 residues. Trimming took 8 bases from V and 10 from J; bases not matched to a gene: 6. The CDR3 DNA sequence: TGTGCCAGTCGGGGACAGGGTAAATCACCCCTCCACTTT. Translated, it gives CASRGQGKSPLHF.